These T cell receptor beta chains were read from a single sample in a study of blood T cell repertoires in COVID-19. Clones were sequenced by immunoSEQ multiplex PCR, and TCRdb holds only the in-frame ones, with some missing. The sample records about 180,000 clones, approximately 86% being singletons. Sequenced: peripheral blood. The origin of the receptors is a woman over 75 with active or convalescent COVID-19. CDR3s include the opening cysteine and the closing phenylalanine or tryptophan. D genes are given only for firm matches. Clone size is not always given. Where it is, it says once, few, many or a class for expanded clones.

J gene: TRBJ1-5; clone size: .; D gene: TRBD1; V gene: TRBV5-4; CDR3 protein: CASSLETGPNSNQPQHF; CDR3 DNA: TGTGCCAGCAGCTTGGAGACAGGGCCGAATAGCAATCAGCCCCAGCATTTT
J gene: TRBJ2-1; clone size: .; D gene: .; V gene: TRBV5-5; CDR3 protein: CASSLFSSNEQFF; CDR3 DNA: TGTGCCAGCAGCTTGTTTTCCAGCAATGAGCAGTTCTTC
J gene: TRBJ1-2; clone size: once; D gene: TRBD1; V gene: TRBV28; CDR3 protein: CASRAGTANYGYTF; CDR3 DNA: TGTGCCAGCAGAGCCGGGACAGCTAACTATGGCTACACCTTC
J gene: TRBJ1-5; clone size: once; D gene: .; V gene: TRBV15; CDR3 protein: CATSRVGGDQPQHF; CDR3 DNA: TGTGCCACCAGCAGAGTGGGCGGGGATCAGCCCCAGCATTTT
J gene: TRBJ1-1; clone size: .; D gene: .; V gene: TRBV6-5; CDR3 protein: CASNQGGTEAFF; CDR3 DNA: TGTGCCAGCAACCAAGGGGGCACTGAAGCTTTCTTT
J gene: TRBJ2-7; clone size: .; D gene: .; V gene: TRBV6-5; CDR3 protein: CASSTGFYEQYF; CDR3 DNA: TGTGCCAGCAGTACAGGGTTCTACGAGCAGTACTTC
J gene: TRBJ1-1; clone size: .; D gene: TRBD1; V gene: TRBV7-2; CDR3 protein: CASSFKQGTEAFF; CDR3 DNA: TGTGCCAGCAGCTTTAAACAGGGGACTGAAGCTTTCTTT
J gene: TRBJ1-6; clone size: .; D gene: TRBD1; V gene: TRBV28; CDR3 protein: CASSPPDRVNSPLHF; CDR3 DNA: TGTGCCAGCAGCCCCCCTGACAGGGTAAACTCACCCCTCCACTTT
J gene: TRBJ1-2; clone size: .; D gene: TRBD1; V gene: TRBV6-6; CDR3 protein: CASSYSTGTGGYGYTF; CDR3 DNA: TGTGCCAGCAGTTACTCGACGGGGACAGGGGGCTATGGCTACACCTTC
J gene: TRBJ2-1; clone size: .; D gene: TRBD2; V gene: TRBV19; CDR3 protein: CASSPGLAGGGTLHEQFF; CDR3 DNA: TGTGCCAGTAGCCCGGGACTAGCGGGAGGGGGAACCCTCCATGAGCAGTTCTTC
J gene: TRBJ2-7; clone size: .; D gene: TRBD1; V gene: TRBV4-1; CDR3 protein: CASSQLTGVEQYF; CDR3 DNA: TGCGCCAGCAGCCAACTGACAGGGGTGGAGCAGTACTTC
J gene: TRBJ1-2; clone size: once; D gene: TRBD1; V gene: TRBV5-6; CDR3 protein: CASSLVEGASYGYTF; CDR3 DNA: TGTGCCAGCAGCTTGGTCGAGGGGGCAAGCTATGGCTACACCTTC
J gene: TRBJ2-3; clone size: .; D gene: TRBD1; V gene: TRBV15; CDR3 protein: CATSSPSGQGVVDTQYF; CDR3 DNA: TGTGCCACCAGCAGCCCGTCGGGACAGGGAGTTGTGGATACGCAGTATTTT
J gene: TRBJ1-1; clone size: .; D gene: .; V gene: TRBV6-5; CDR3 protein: CASSYKSGDTEAFF; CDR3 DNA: TGTGCCAGCAGTTACAAATCCGGGGACACTGAAGCTTTCTTT
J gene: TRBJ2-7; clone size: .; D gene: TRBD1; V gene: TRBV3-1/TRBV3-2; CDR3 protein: CASRGQGAKNSYYEQYF; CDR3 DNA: TGTGCCAGCAGGGGACAGGGGGCGAAAAATTCGTACTACGAGCAGTACTTC
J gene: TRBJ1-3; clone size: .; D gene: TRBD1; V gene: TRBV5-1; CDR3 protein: CASSLEGQGLQAGNTIYF; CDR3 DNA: TGCGCCAGCAGCTTGGAGGGACAGGGTCTGCAAGCTGGAAACACCATATATTTT
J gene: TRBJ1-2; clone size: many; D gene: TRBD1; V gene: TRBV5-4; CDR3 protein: CASRGPDRVYGYTF; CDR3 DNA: TGTGCCAGCAGAGGACCGGACAGGGTTTATGGCTACACCTTC
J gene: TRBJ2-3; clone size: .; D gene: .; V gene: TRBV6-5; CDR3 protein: CASRPSGGGTDTQYF; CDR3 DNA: TGTGCCAGCAGACCCAGTGGGGGCGGCACAGATACGCAGTATTTT
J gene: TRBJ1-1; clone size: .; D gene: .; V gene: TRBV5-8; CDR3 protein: CASSLFRGLGTEAFF; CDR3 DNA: TGTGCCAGCAGCTTGTTCCGCGGGCTTGGCACTGAAGCTTTCTTT
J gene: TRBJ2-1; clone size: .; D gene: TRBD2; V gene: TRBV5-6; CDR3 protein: CASSLREGTSGNEQFF; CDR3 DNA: TGTGCCAGCAGCTTGAGGGAAGGGACTAGCGGTAATGAGCAGTTCTTC
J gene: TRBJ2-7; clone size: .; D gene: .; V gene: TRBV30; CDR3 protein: CAWSARGGLYEQYF; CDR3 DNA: TGTGCCTGGAGTGCGAGGGGAGGACTCTACGAGCAGTACTTC
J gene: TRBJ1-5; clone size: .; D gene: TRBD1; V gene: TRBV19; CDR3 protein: CASSRNPGQGLDQPQHF; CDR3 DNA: TGTGCCAGTAGTAGGAATCCGGGACAGGGGCTTGATCAGCCCCAGCATTTT
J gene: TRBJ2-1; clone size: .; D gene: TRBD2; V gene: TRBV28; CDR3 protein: CASSSGTSGALDYNEQFF; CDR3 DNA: TGTGCCAGCAGTTCCGGGACTAGCGGGGCCCTCGACTACAATGAGCAGTTCTTC
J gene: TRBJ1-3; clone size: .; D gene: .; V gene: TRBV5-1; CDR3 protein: CASRDGGSGNTIYF; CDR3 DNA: TGCGCCAGCAGAGACGGGGGGTCCGGAAACACCATATATTTT
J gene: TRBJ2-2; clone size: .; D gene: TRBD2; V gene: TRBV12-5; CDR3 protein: CASGFDPGWSSGKTGELFF; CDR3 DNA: TGTGCTAGTGGTTTTGATCCAGGGTGGAGTAGCGGGAAGACCGGGGAGCTGTTTTTT
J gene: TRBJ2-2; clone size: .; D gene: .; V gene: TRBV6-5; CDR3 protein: CASSRGFDTGELFF; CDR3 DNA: TGTGCCAGCAGCCGCGGGTTTGACACCGGGGAGCTGTTTTTT
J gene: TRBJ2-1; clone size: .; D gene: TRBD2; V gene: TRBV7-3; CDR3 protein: CASSLTAPSGSTIEQFF; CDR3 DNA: TGTGCCAGCAGCTTAACGGCTCCTAGCGGGAGTACGATTGAGCAGTTCTTC
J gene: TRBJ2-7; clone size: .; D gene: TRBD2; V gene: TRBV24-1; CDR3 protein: CATSDLKLAGVSYEQYF; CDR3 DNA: TGTGCCACCAGTGATTTGAAACTAGCGGGAGTATCCTACGAGCAGTACTTC
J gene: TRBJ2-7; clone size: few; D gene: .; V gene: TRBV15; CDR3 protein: CATSRDSSEQYF; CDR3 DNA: TGTGCCACCAGCAGAGATAGCTCCGAGCAGTACTTC
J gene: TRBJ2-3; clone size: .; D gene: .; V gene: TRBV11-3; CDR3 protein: CASSLCFTGSDSRADTQYF; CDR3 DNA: TGTGCCAGCAGCTTATGTTTCACGGGTAGCGATTCAAGAGCAGATACGCAGTATTTT
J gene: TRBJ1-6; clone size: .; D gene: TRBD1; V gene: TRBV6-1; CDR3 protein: CASSEETGGLPLHF; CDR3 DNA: TGTGCCAGCAGTGAGGAGACAGGGGGTCTTCCCCTCCACTTT
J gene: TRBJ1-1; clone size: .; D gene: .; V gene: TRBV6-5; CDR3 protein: CASSPWGGMNTEAFF; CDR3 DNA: TGTGCCAGCAGTCCCTGGGGGGGGATGAACACTGAAGCTTTCTTT
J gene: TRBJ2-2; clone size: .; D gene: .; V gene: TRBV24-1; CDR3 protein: CATSESGVERTGELFF; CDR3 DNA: TGTGCCACCTCCGAATCCGGGGTGGAGAGAACCGGGGAGCTGTTTTTT
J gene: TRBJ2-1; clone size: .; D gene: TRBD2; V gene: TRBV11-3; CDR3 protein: CASSFSSGSQFF; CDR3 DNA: TGTGCCAGCAGCTTCTCAAGCGGGAGCCAGTTCTTC
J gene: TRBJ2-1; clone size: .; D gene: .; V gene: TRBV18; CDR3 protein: CASSPSGGYNEQFF; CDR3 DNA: TGTGCCAGCTCCCCAAGCGGAGGCTACAATGAGCAGTTCTTC
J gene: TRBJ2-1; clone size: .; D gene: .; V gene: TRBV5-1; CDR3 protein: CASSLEHRSYNEQFF; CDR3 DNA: TGCGCCAGCAGCTTGGAGCACCGCTCCTACAATGAGCAGTTCTTC
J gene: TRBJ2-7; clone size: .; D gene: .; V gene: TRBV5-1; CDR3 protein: CASSSETYEQYF; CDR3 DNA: TGCGCCAGCAGTTCCGAGACCTACGAGCAGTACTTC
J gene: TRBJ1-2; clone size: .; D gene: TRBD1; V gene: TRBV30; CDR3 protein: CAWSPGQDLGYTF; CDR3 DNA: TGTGCCTGGAGTCCCGGACAGGATTTGGGCTACACCTTC
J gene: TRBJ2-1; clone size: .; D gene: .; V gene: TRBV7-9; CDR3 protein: CASSSPGEAEQFF; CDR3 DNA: TGTGCCAGCAGCTCCCCTGGGGAGGCTGAGCAGTTCTTC
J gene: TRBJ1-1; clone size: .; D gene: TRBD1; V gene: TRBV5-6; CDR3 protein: CASSSSTQGNWNTEAFF; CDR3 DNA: TGTGCCAGCAGCTCAAGCACACAGGGGAACTGGAACACTGAAGCTTTCTTT
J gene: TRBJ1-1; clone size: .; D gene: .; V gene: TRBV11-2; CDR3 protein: CASSSRIFPDTEAFF; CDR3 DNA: TGTGCCAGCAGCTCCAGGATCTTCCCAGACACTGAAGCTTTCTTT
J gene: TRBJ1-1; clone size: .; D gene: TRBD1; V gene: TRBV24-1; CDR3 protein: CATSDPRKGANTEAFF; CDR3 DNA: TGTGCCACCAGTGACCCGCGTAAGGGGGCGAACACTGAAGCTTTCTTT
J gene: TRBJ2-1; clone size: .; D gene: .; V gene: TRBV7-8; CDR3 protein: CASSVSLPNEQFF; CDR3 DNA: TGTGCCAGCAGCGTTAGTTTGCCCAATGAGCAGTTCTTC
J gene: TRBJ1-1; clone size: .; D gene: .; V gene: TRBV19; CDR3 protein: CASRDLGDTEAFF; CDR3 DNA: TGTGCCAGCAGGGACTTGGGCGACACTGAAGCTTTCTTT
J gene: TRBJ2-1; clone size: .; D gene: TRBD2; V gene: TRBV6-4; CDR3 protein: CASSDLSGSSYNEQFF; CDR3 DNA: TGTGCCAGCAGTGACTTAAGCGGGAGTAGCTACAATGAGCAGTTCTTC
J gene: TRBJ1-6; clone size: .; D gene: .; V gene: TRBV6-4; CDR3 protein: CASSGEKDSPLHF; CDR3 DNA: TGTGCCAGCAGTGGGGAGAAGGATTCACCCCTCCACTTT
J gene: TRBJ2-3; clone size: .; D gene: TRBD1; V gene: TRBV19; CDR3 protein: CASSNRGRSDTQYF; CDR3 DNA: TGTGCCAGTAGTAACAGGGGGCGATCAGATACGCAGTATTTT
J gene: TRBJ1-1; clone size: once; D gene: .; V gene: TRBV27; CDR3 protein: CASSLGGETEAFF; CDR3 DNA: TGTGCCAGCAGCCTCGGAGGAGAAACTGAAGCTTTCTTT
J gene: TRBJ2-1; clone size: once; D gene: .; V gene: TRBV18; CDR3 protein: CASSPSDWQEQFF; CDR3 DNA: TGTGCCAGCTCCCCTTCCGATTGGCAGGAGCAGTTCTTC
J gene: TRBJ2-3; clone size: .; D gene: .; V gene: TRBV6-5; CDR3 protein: CASSPSGTPPGTQYF; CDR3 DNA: TGTGCCAGCAGCCCCTCCGGGACTCCCCCAGGGACGCAGTATTTT
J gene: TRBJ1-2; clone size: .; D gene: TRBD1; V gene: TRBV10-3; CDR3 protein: CAVLGTDYGYTF; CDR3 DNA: TGTGCCGTATTGGGGACAGATTATGGCTACACCTTC
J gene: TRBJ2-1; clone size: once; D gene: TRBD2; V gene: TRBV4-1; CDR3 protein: CASRLFGGGEQFF; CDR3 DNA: TGCGCCAGCAGGTTATTTGGGGGGGGTGAGCAGTTCTTC